The sequence of this TCR beta chain was determined in a study of response to subunit inactivated influenza vaccine. Whole-study findings and limits: Each seasonal influenza vaccination, the authors suggested, recruits few new T cells.

Germline CDR1 is SGHDT and CDR2 is YYEEEE. This CDR3 is 15 amino acids long. Germline trimming cut 4 bases from V and 5 bases from J; bases unmatched to any gene: 8. Of note for this clonotype: Its antigen is undetermined.

TCRdb ran MiXCR on the RT-PCR reads and lists one entry per CDR3 protein. The sample lists about 780,000 distinct CDR3 sequences; around 20% were seen once. This chain joins TRBV5-6 and TRBJ2-1; 8 nucleotides line up with TRBD2. This clonotype was sampled from a man in his forties or fifties who received an inactivated influenza vaccine. The specimen comprised PBMCs from blood, sampled 4 to 6 days after vaccination. The CDR3 reads CASSPGTRGNNEQFF. The CDR3 nucleotides are TGTGCCAGCAGCCCCGGGACTAGGGGAAACAATGAGCAGTTCTTC. Filled out from reference TRBV5-6 and TRBJ2-1, the complete variable domain reads DAGVTQSPTHLIKTRGQQVTLRCSPKSGHDTVSWYQQALGQGPQFIFQYYEEEERQRGNFPDRFSGHQFPNYSSELNVNALLLGDSALYLCASSPGTRGNNEQFFGPGTRLTVL.